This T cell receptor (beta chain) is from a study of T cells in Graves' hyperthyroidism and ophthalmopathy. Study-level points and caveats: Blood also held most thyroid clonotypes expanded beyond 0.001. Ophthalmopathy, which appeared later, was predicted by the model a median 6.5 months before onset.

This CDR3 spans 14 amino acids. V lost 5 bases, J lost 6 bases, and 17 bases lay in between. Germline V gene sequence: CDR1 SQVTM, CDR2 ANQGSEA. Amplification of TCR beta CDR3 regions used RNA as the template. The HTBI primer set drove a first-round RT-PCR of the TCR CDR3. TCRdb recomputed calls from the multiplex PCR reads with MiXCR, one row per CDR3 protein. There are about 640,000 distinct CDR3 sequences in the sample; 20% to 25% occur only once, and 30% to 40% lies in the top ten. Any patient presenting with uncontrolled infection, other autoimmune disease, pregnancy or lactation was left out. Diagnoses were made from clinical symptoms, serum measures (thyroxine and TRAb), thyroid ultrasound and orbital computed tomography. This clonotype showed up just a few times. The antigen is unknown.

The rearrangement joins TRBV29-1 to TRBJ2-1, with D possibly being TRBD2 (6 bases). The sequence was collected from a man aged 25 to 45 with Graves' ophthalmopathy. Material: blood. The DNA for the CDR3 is TGCAGCGTTATGATGGGGGGTGGGGTCAATGAGCAGTTCTTC. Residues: CSVMMGGGVNEQFF.